Listed below are T cell receptor beta chains from one sample, sequenced in a study of T cells in tuberculosis. TCRdb's table, derived via immunoSEQ multiplex PCR, lists solely in-frame clones and lacks some. The sample contains 54,000 or so clones, around 81% of which appear only once. Source material: CD1b-GMM tetramer-negative cells sorted from PBMCs. These receptors originate from an adult woman with latent tuberculosis. Both conserved end residues are part of each CDR3. A D gene is named only where the DNA matches it firmly. The size field is filled for only some rows; it gives once, few, many or a size class.

clone_size	v_call	d_call	j_call	cdr3_nt	cdr3_aa
NA	TRBV28	TRBD2	TRBJ2-1	TGTGCCAGCAGTCTTAGCGGGAGTTCCAATGAGCAGTTCTTC	CASSLSGSSNEQFF
NA	TRBV2	TRBD1	TRBJ2-3	TGTGCCAGCAGAGGGGGCCCTAGCACAGATACGCAGTATTTT	CASRGGPSTDTQYF
NA	TRBV5-4	NA	TRBJ2-2	TGTGCCAGCAGCTTGGGAGGACAGAACACCGGGGAGCTGTTTTTT	CASSLGGQNTGELFF
NA	TRBV11-3	NA	TRBJ2-1	TGTGCCAGCAGTCTCCCCGTGGCGGCGGGGAATGAGCAGTTCTTC	CASSLPVAAGNEQFF
NA	TRBV19	TRBD1	TRBJ1-5	TGTGCCAGTAGCGGACAGGGGGAATGGGCTGGGAGAGGGAGCAATCAGCCCCAGCATTTT	CASSGQGEWAGRGSNQPQHF
few	TRBV7-9	TRBD1	TRBJ1-4	TGTGCCAGCAGCCCATTACCGGGACAGGGCGCACAGAGTGAAAAACTGTTTTTT	CASSPLPGQGAQSEKLFF
NA	TRBV5-1	TRBD1	TRBJ2-1	TGCGCCAGCAGCAGTTTACAGGGGGCAGGGTCCTACAATGAGCAGTTCTTC	CASSSLQGAGSYNEQFF
NA	TRBV28	NA	TRBJ2-7	TGTGCCAGCAGTTTACAAGCGGGTTCCTACGAGCAGTACTTC	CASSLQAGSYEQYF
NA	TRBV6-6	TRBD1	TRBJ2-2	TGTGCCAGTCGACTCACCGGGACAGGGATTGACGGGGAGCTGTTTTTT	CASRLTGTGIDGELFF
NA	TRBV2	TRBD1	TRBJ2-1	TGTGCCAGCAGTTATAACTTCGGGACAGGCTACAATGAGCAGTTCTTC	CASSYNFGTGYNEQFF
NA	TRBV4-3	TRBD1	TRBJ1-4	TGCGCCAGCAGCCAAGGGACAGGGGGCAACAAACTGTTTTTT	CASSQGTGGNKLFF
NA	TRBV4-3	TRBD2	TRBJ2-7	TGCGCCAGCAGCCAAGATACTAGCGGGGGGGCAATCTCGTACGAGCAGTACTTC	CASSQDTSGGAISYEQYF
NA	TRBV5-5	NA	TRBJ1-1	TGTGCCAGCAGCTTGGACCGACACCCTAACACTGAAGCTTTCTTT	CASSLDRHPNTEAFF
once	TRBV12-5	NA	TRBJ2-7	TGTGCTAGTCTTTACGAGCAGTACTTC	CASLYEQYF
NA	TRBV9	NA	TRBJ1-1	TGTGCCAGCAGCACGCGGGGGGGTTTGGGAACTGGTGAAGCTTTCTTT	CASSTRGGLGTGEAFF
NA	TRBV5-1	NA	TRBJ1-2	TGCGCCAGCAGCTTAGGAGGGACGCATCCCCTGCTGTTCTTC	CASSLGGTHPLLFF
once	TRBV28	NA	TRBJ2-2	TGTGCCAGCATCGAGCCCCGAACGAACACCGGGGAGCTGTTTTTT	CASIEPRTNTGELFF
NA	TRBV27	TRBD1	TRBJ1-2	TGTGCCAGCAGTCCGGCCCGACAGGGAGACTATGGCTACACCTTC	CASSPARQGDYGYTF
NA	TRBV5-5	NA	TRBJ2-3	TGTGCCAGCAGCTCAACAGGGATTCAAAGGACAGATACGCAGTATTTT	CASSSTGIQRTDTQYF
NA	TRBV7-3	NA	TRBJ1-1	TGTGCCAGCAGCTCCTCCCCCGGGAACACTGAAGCTTTCTTT	CASSSSPGNTEAFF
NA	TRBV9	NA	TRBJ2-3	TGTGCCAGCAGCCCGACATCGGGGGGCAATACGCAGTATTTT	CASSPTSGGNTQYF
few	TRBV6-1	NA	TRBJ2-1	TGTGCCGTTTCTACAGGGTCCTATTACAATGAGCAGTTCTTC	CAVSTGSYYNEQFF
NA	TRBV10-2	NA	TRBJ2-7	TGCGCCAGCACCACCCGACAGGGACTTTACGAGCAGTACTTC	CASTTRQGLYEQYF
NA	TRBV28	NA	TRBJ2-2	TGTGCCAGCAGCCGGAGCACCGGGGAGCTGTTTTTT	CASSRSTGELFF
NA	TRBV11-2	NA	TRBJ2-3	TGTGCCAGCAGCGCGGGTCGTGGAGATACGCAGTATTTT	CASSAGRGDTQYF
NA	TRBV20-1	NA	TRBJ2-3	TGCAGTGCTTCGACAGATACGCAGTATTTT	CSASTDTQYF
NA	TRBV28	TRBD1	TRBJ2-6	TGTGCCAGCAGTTTAGGGTGGGGACAGCGAGGTTCTGGGGCCAACGTCCTGACTTTC	CASSLGWGQRGSGANVLTF
NA	TRBV28	TRBD1	TRBJ1-5	TGTGCCAGCAGGACAGGGAATCAGCCCCAGCATTTT	CASRTGNQPQHF
NA	TRBV15	TRBD1	TRBJ1-4	TGTGCCACCAGCAGTCTCCTCGCGCCCGGGACAGGGGGCCACTATCTACCTCCTAATGAAAAACTGTTTTTT	CATSSLLAPGTGGHYLPPNEKLFF
NA	TRBV7-9	NA	TRBJ2-3	TGTGCCAGCAGCTTAGCGGTAGCGAGCACAGATACGCAGTATTTT	CASSLAVASTDTQYF
NA	TRBV6-6	TRBD1	TRBJ1-4	TGTGCCAGCAGGCACTCCCTTCGGACAGGGGAGAAACTGTTTTTT	CASRHSLRTGEKLFF
NA	TRBV6-4	NA	TRBJ1-5	TGTGCCAGCAGTGAACAACCGATCAATCAGCCCCAGCATTTT	CASSEQPINQPQHF
NA	TRBV28	NA	TRBJ2-1	TGTGCCAGCAGTTTTCAGGGAAAGATTGGCAATGAGCAGTTCTTC	CASSFQGKIGNEQFF
few	TRBV30	NA	TRBJ1-1	TGTGCCTGGAGTGCCCCCCGGGAAGCTTTCTTT	CAWSAPREAFF
once	TRBV5-5	NA	TRBJ1-2	TGTGCCAGCAGCTTGAGGGAGGACTACACCTTC	CASSLREDYTF
NA	TRBV5-1	TRBD2	TRBJ2-3	TGCGCCAGCAGCCTCCAAGCTAGCGGGAGTACCACAGATACGCAGTATTTT	CASSLQASGSTTDTQYF
few	TRBV11-3	NA	TRBJ1-6	TGTGCCAGCAGCCTCTCGAGTCCCAATTCACCCCTCCACTTT	CASSLSSPNSPLHF
NA	TRBV28	TRBD2	TRBJ2-7	TGTGCCAGCAGGACTAGCGGGGGGATCTCCTACGAGCAGTACTTC	CASRTSGGISYEQYF
NA	TRBV19	TRBD2	TRBJ2-3	TGTGCCAGTACCCCCCTAGCGGGGTTTAGCACAGATACGCAGTATTTT	CASTPLAGFSTDTQYF
NA	TRBV2	TRBD1	TRBJ2-3	TGTGCCAGCAGTAACCGGGACAGGGTCACAGATACGCAGTATTTT	CASSNRDRVTDTQYF
NA	TRBV7-2	NA	TRBJ2-7	TGTGCCAGCAGCCTGTGGGGAGCTAGCTCCTACGAGCAGTACTTC	CASSLWGASSYEQYF
NA	TRBV6-1	NA	TRBJ2-1	TGTGCCAGCATCCATGGACAGAATTACAATGAGCAGTTCTTC	CASIHGQNYNEQFF
few	TRBV18	NA	TRBJ2-5	TGTGCCAGCTCAAATAGAGGAGAGACTGCTCAGGAGACCCAGTACTTC	CASSNRGETAQETQYF
NA	TRBV5-1	NA	TRBJ1-5	TGCGCCAGCAGCCCCGACGGGAGCAATCAGCCCCAGCATTTT	CASSPDGSNQPQHF
NA	TRBV7-8	NA	TRBJ2-7	TGTGCCAGCAGCTTAGCCCCCCATGGGACTCAGATCTACGAGCAGTACTTC	CASSLAPHGTQIYEQYF
NA	TRBV7-2	TRBD2	TRBJ2-7	TGTGCCAGCAGCCGCAGGGGACTAGCGGGTAGCTCCTACGAGCAGTACTTC	CASSRRGLAGSSYEQYF
once	TRBV7-6	TRBD1	TRBJ2-5	TGTGCCAGCAGCCCCGGGACAGGCGAGACCCAGTACTTC	CASSPGTGETQYF
NA	TRBV6-5	NA	TRBJ1-1	TGTGCCAGCAGTTACCTCCGAGCGCCTATGAACACTGAAGCTTTCTTT	CASSYLRAPMNTEAFF
NA	TRBV14	TRBD1	TRBJ2-6	TGTGCCAGCAGCCAAGATAGGGATTTGAGACAGGGGTACTCTGGGGCCAACGTCCTGACTTTC	CASSQDRDLRQGYSGANVLTF
NA	TRBV19	NA	TRBJ1-5	TGTGCCAGTAGTATCTGGACAGACAATCAGCCCCAGCATTTT	CASSIWTDNQPQHF
once	TRBV6-5	TRBD2	TRBJ2-1	TGTGCCAGCAGTTACGGGACTAGCGGGCGGGATGAGCAGTTCTTC	CASSYGTSGRDEQFF